These T cell receptor beta chains were read from a single sample in a study of neurological immune-mediated disorders. TCRdb re-derived calls from the 5' RACE reads in MiXCR, one entry per CDR3 protein. The sample consists of roughly 46,000 distinct CDR3 sequences, under 2% of them appearing once. The sequenced sample was PBMCs. The receptors originated from a woman in her 40s with multiple sclerosis. Each CDR3 is given with its conserved first and last residue. The D gene is left open where the match is weak. The size entry gives once, few, many or a size class.

J | D | V | size | DNA | CDR3
TRBJ1-2 | TRBD1 | TRBV6-6 | many | TGTGCCAGCAGTCCTGGACAGGGAAGAAAGGGCTACACCTTC | CASSPGQGRKGYTF
TRBJ1-6 | . | TRBV12-3/TRBV12-4 | many | TGTGCCAGCAGCCCTGGAACGCGGGGGTATAATTCACCCCTCCACTTT | CASSPGTRGYNSPLHF
TRBJ1-5 | . | TRBV24-1 | many | TGTGCCACCAGACAGGGTACAGGGAGCAATCAGCCCCAGCATTTT | CATRQGTGSNQPQHF
TRBJ2-5 | . | TRBV20-1 | many | TGCAGTGCTAGAGATAGTCGAGGGCCGGAATCAGAGACCCAGTACTTC | CSARDSRGPESETQYF
TRBJ2-2 | . | TRBV20-1 | many | TGCAGTGCTAGGAGGGGTAATACCGGGGAGCTGTTTTTT | CSARRGNTGELFF
TRBJ2-2 | TRBD2 | TRBV12-3/TRBV12-4 | many | TGTGCCAGCAGGGGCGGGGGGGCGGACACCGGGGAGCTGTTTTTT | CASRGGGADTGELFF
TRBJ2-7 | . | TRBV5-1 | many | TGCGCCAGCAGCTTGGTACAGGGCCGGTACGAGCAGTACTTC | CASSLVQGRYEQYF
TRBJ2-3 | TRBD2 | TRBV9 | many | TGTGCCAGCAGCCCAGGCAAGTGGGGGGGGGTGATCACAGATACGCAGTATTTT | CASSPGKWGGVITDTQYF
TRBJ1-1 | . | TRBV5-1 | many | TGCGCCAGCAGCTTTTCGGGCACAGACACTGAAGCTTTCTTT | CASSFSGTDTEAFF
TRBJ2-1 | . | TRBV15 | many | TGTGCCACCAGAAACTCCTACAATGAGCAGTTCTTC | CATRNSYNEQFF
TRBJ1-2 | . | TRBV29-1 | many | TGCAGCGTTGGGGGGGGCCAGTCTAACTATGGCTACACCTTC | CSVGGGQSNYGYTF
TRBJ1-1 | . | TRBV20-1 | many | TGCAGTGCTGAAAAGGACACGTCCAGCACTGAAGCTTTCTTT | CSAEKDTSSTEAFF
TRBJ2-3 | . | TRBV4-1 | many | TGCGCCAGCAGCCAGTGGGCTCGCACAGATACGCAGTATTTT | CASSQWARTDTQYF
TRBJ2-1 | . | TRBV20-1 | many | TGCAGTGCTAATAGGGGGGGCTTATACAATGAGCAGTTCTTC | CSANRGGLYNEQFF